A single sample gave rise to the 4 T cell receptor beta chains below, sequenced in a study of CD8 T cells in Susac syndrome. Reverse transcription used about 0.45 to 1 ug RNA and random hexamers. TCRdb itself ran the immunoSEQ multiplex PCR reads through MiXCR, one entry per CDR3 protein. This table has 71,000 or so distinct CDR3 sequences, around 93% appearing once. Material for sequencing was CD4+ T cells from PBMCs. These receptors were collected from a human donor with Susac syndrome.

V usage is TRBV20-1 and J usage is TRBJ1-5, with a weak D call TRBD1 (5 bases). The germline CDR1 and CDR2 sequences are DFQATT and SNEGSKA (reference sequence). V gave up 6 bases and J gave up 2 bases, with 17 bases separating them. The CDR3 has 15 amino acids. CDR3 region: CSALFRQLGNQPQHF. The DNA of the CDR3 is TGCAGTGCCCTATTTCGACAGCTTGGCAATCAGCCCCAGCATTTT.

This chain uses TRBV20-1 with TRBJ2-7; TRBD2 agrees at 13 bases. This CDR3 is 13 amino acids long. Trimming at V came to 7 bases and at J to 4 bases, leaving 4 bases not matched to a gene. Germline CDR1 reads DFQATT; CDR2 reads SNEGSKA (reference sequence). In DNA form, the CDR3 reads TGCAGTGGAAAACTAGCGGGGGGGTACGAGCAGTACTTC. Its protein product is CSGKLAGGYEQYF.

The chain carries TRBV20-1 and TRBJ2-7; weak D call: TRBD2 (5 bases). Germline CDR1 and CDR2: DFQATT and SNEGSKA (reference sequence). The CDR3 contains 13 residues. Trimming cost V 3 bases and J 1 base, with 10 bases left between them. Here the CDR3 reads CSASFTGSYEQYF. CDR3 coding DNA: TGCAGTGCTAGTTTTACGGGGTCCTACGAGCAGTACTTC.

The chain couples TRBV20-1 to TRBJ2-4; D is ambiguous. The germline gives CDR1 DFQATT, CDR2 SNEGSKA (reference sequence). V was pared by 2 bases and J by 6 bases, with 8 bases between. CDR3 length equals 12 residues. In DNA, the CDR3 is TGCAGTGCTAGACAATCGAGAAACATTCAGTACTTC. The encoded protein is CSARQSRNIQYF.